This T cell receptor (beta chain) derives from a study of sequential checkpoint blockade in melanoma. Described treatment: randomized to nivolumab then ipilimumab (arm A) or the reverse (arm B). TCRdb's copy holds only in-frame clones and misses some; the assay was immunoSEQ multiplex PCR. The sample has roughly 4,000 clones, approximately 25% seen once. The material sequenced was tumor tissue (inferred from file names), taken from a patient given nivolumab and ipilimumab in sequence. The receptor comes from a human donor with melanoma.

CDR3 nucleotides: TGTGCCAGCAGCGTAGTAGGGCAGGGGGCTTACAATGAGCAGTTCTTC. Protein product: CASSVVGQGAYNEQFF. The rearrangement uses TRBV9 and TRBJ2-1; 8 nucleotides align to TRBD1. This CDR3 comprises 16 residues. V was pared by 0 bases and J by 4 bases, with 6 bases of the junction left unmatched. Germline CDR1 SGDLS, CDR2 YYNGEE.